This T cell receptor (beta chain) originates from a study of vaccination and CD4 T cells after COVID-19. Trimming left V 5 bases short and J 1 base short, with 21 bases between. The CDR3 runs to 18 residues. The germline gives CDR1 SGHNT, CDR2 YENEEA. TCRdb fed the PCR reads into MiXCR, producing one record per CDR3 protein. Of roughly 14,000 distinct CDR3 sequences detected, 65% to 70% appear once; the ten largest clones hold about 1%. The sequence came from a human donor who had recovered from COVID-19. This specimen consisted of CD4+ T cells from blood, obtained after SARS-CoV-2 vaccination. This rearrangement joins TRBV11-3 to TRBJ1-5; a possible D gene is TRBD1 (5 bases). The CDR3 sequence: CASSRTGTSEWSNQPQHF. In DNA, the CDR3 is TGTGCCAGCAGCCGGACCGGGACCTCAGAATGGAGCAATCAGCCCCAGCATTTT.